The 12 T cell receptor beta chains in this list originate from one sample, sequenced in a study of T cell responses to AZD1222 COVID-19 vaccine. Assay: immunoSEQ multiplex PCR; the TCRdb copy retains only in-frame clones and omits some. The sample consists of about 140,000 clones, around 90% of them appearing once. Specimen: peripheral blood, collected 28 days after the second AZD1222 dose. All receptors derive from an adult who received the AZD1222 COVID-19 vaccine.

The chain has TRBV2 and TRBJ1-2; 7 bases map to TRBD1. CDR1 and CDR2 (germline): SNHLY, FYNNEI. The CDR3 runs to 14 residues. V lost 6 bases and J lost 6; bases outside the gene matches: 10. The CDR3 reads CASSVARGQNGYTF. The CDR3 DNA reads as TGTGCCAGCAGCGTAGCTAGGGGGCAGAATGGCTACACCTTC.

Concerning this clone itself: An end of the junction does not agree with germline; a read error may underlie this. The J gene is TRBJ1-1, the V gene TRBV28; 10 nucleotides agree with TRBD1. Germline V gene sequence: CDR1 MDHEN, CDR2 SYDVKM. This CDR3 spans 15 amino acids. Here the CDR3 reads CASSRQGARNAEAFF. Written as DNA, the CDR3 is TGTGCCAGCAGCCGACAGGGGGCTCGGAACGCTGAAGCTTTCTTT.

This clone has at least ten counts. V gene TRBV27 combines with J gene TRBJ2-1; D possibly matches TRBD1 or TRBD2 (5 bases each). CDR3 length equals 13 residues. Per the germline V gene, CDR1 is MNHEY and CDR2 is SMNVEV (reference sequence). V shed 0 bases and J shed 5 bases, with 5 bases lying between them. CDR3 loop: CASSLSGDNEQFF. The CDR3 DNA reads as TGTGCCAGCAGTTTATCGGGGGACAATGAGCAGTTCTTC.

The chain combines TRBV6-2 or TRBV6-3 with TRBJ2-1; D remains unclear. CDR1 MNHEY and CDR2 SVGEGT come from the germline V gene. The CDR3 loop spans 12 amino acids. Between the trimmed V and J ends, which lost 4 bases and 4 bases, there was a span of 5 bases. CDR3 residues: CASSFDYNEQFF. CDR3 nucleotide sequence: TGTGCCAGCAGTTTCGATTACAATGAGCAGTTCTTC.

CDR3 amino acids: CASSITGDTEAFF. The CDR3, as DNA: TGTGCCAGCAGCATCACAGGGGATACTGAAGCTTTCTTT. This sequence joins TRBV7-3 and TRBJ1-1, with 7 positions matching TRBD1. V was pared by 5 bases and J by 5 bases, with 5 bases of the junction left unmatched. Germline values: CDR1 SGHTA, CDR2 FQGTGA. This CDR3 has 13 amino acids.

The chain combines TRBV6-2 or TRBV6-3 with TRBJ1-1; the D is unclear. The CDR3 length is 14 residues. Trimming removed 2 bases at V and 2 bases at J, with 9 bases between. Looked up from germline, CDR1 is MNHEY and CDR2 is SVGEGT. The CDR3 DNA reads as TGTGCCAGCAGTTACCCCTATACCAACACTGAAGCTTTCTTT. As protein: CASSYPYTNTEAFF.

The chain combines TRBV2 with TRBJ2-3; no reliable D call. The V end lost 7 bases, the J end lost 1 base, and 9 bases lay between the germline ends. Germline V gives CDR1 SNHLY, CDR2 FYNNEI. The CDR3 extends over 13 amino acids. CDR3 DNA: TGTGCCAGCACAGCGTCGGGCACAGATACGCAGTATTTT. This encodes CASTASGTDTQYF.

V gene TRBV21-1 combines with J gene TRBJ1-5. TRBV21-1 is a pseudogene segment. This CDR3 spans 22 amino acids. The DNA for the CDR3 is TGTGCCAGCAGCAAGAGGGACTCACCCTCGTCCCCAGACCCTACTCGTGATCAGCCCCAGCATTTT. It codes for CASSKRDSPSSPDPTRDQPQHF.

The chain is built from TRBV4-3 and TRBJ2-3; perhaps D is TRBD1 or TRBD2 (6 bases each). V was pared by 4 bases and J by 6 bases, with 14 bases between. The germline V gene has CDR1 LGHNA and CDR2 YSLEER. There are 14 residues in the CDR3. CDR3 in amino acids: CASSPRGGGDTQYF. CDR3 coding DNA: TGCGCCAGCAGCCCCCGAGGAGGGGGGGATACGCAGTATTTT.

A single count supports this clone. This chain uses TRBV19 with TRBJ2-2; possible D gene TRBD1, 5 bases. Trimming took 4 bases from V and 0 from J, leaving 6 bases between them. This CDR3 is 14 amino acids long. Germline V gene data show CDR1 as LNHDA and CDR2 as SQIVND (reference sequence). CDR3 coding DNA: TGTGCCAGTAGTACGACAGCGAACACCGGGGAGCTGTTTTTT. It specifies CASSTTANTGELFF.

J is TRBJ2-5 and V is TRBV5-6; D unresolved. Germline V gene data show CDR1 as SGHDT and CDR2 as YYEEEE. Trimming removed 4 bases at V and 0 bases at J, with 10 bases between. The CDR3 runs to 14 residues. The CDR3 DNA follows: TGTGCCAGCAGCCGAGACCGCCACCAAGAGACCCAGTACTTC. It translates to CASSRDRHQETQYF.

This clone has a single count. The V and J genes are TRBV5-6 and TRBJ2-7; no firm D call. The V and J ends lost 0 bases and 0 bases respectively, with 7 bases between them. CDR1 SGHDT and CDR2 YYEEEE come from the germline V gene. The CDR3 has 14 residues. CDR3 amino acids: CASSLGPSSYEQYF. CDR3 DNA sequence: TGTGCCAGCAGCTTGGGGCCGAGCTCCTACGAGCAGTACTTC.